This T cell receptor (beta chain) is from a study of T-cell reconstitution after alpha-beta-depleted transplantation in children. General study results and limits: By one year post-transplant, T-cell counts and diversity largely arose from T cells that were newly produced. Expanded clones from the graft, numbering several hundred, reportedly supplied alpha-beta T cells about two months after transplant.

Construction of the TCRbeta library involved unique molecular identifiers. TCRdb re-called the PCR reads through MiXCR, storing one row per CDR3 protein. The data show approximately 97,000 distinct CDR3 sequences, with roughly 7.1% seen just once and around 15% held by the top ten. This clonotype was counted ten times or more. The antigen remains undetermined. The germline V gene encodes CDR1 SGHRS and CDR2 YFSETQ. V dropped 1 base and J dropped 8 bases, with 18 bases sitting between them. This CDR3 has 16 amino acids. The chain couples TRBV5-1 to TRBJ2-2; the D call may be TRBD1 or TRBD2 (6 bases each). The sample here was PBMCs, taken before TCRalphabeta/CD19-depleted stem cell transplant. This TCR came from a boy younger than 10 with acute lymphoblastic leukemia, due to receive a stem cell transplant. The CDR3 sequence: CASSLLTSGGLGELFF. DNA for the CDR3: TGCGCCAGCAGCTTGTTGACCTCCGGGGGCCTGGGGGAGCTGTTTTTT.